A single sample is the source of the 22 T cell receptor beta chains below, sequenced in a study of shared clonotypes between healthy human individuals. The repertoire was sequenced with immunoSEQ multiplex PCR; TCRdb's copy has only in-frame clones and lacks some. This table has more than 850,000 clones, approximately 78% appearing once. Sequenced sample: memory CD4+ T cells from PBMCs. Indicated subset: CD45RA-negative fraction. Source of these receptors: a man younger than 35 in good health. Some clones in this sample may be carry-over from other donors' samples.

This chain uses TRBV2 with TRBJ2-5, with D possibly called TRBD1 or TRBD2 (6 bases each). CDR3 length equals 14 residues. Germline-derived CDR1 and CDR2 are SNHLY and FYNNEI. V was shortened by 5 bases and J by 5 bases, with 15 bases between the two germline ends. The CDR3 region has the DNA TGTGCCAGCAGTAACAACGTAGGGGGGGAGACCCAGTACTTC. Translating gives CASSNNVGGETQYF.

Notes on this clone: Other DNA sequences in the same sample also yield this CDR3. This chain links TRBV6-1 with TRBJ2-1; D call uncertain. Germline V gene data show CDR1 as MNHNS and CDR2 as SASEGT. CDR3 length equals 11 residues. Trimming took off 6 bases at V and 9 bases at J, with 9 bases between the two ends. The CDR3: CASRADSEQFF. The CDR3 DNA is TGTGCCAGCAGAGCCGATAGTGAGCAGTTCTTC.

V usage is TRBV10-3 and J usage is TRBJ1-2; D might be TRBD1 (6 bases). The CDR3 is 15 residues long. Germline loops: CDR1 ENHRY, CDR2 SYGVKD. The V gene lost 5 bases and the J gene lost 1 base, with 14 bases spanning the gap. Here the CDR3 reads CAISSNRGHNYGYTF. The CDR3 DNA is TGTGCCATCAGTTCAAACCGGGGGCATAACTATGGCTACACCTTC.

V and J are TRBV19 and TRBJ1-4, with D possibly TRBD1 on 5 matching bases. The CDR3 has 14 residues. CDR1 and CDR2 (germline): LNHDA, SQIVND (reference sequence). The V end lost 6 bases, the J end lost 14 bases, and 22 bases lay between the germline ends. The CDR3 sequence: CASRTEPTDLRLFF. The CDR3 nucleotides are TGTGCCAGTAGAACAGAACCGACAGATCTAAGGCTGTTTTTT.

The V call is TRBV6-5, the J call TRBJ1-2; D gene ambiguous. V lost 8 bases and J 2 bases, leaving 6 bases between the germline ends. The CDR3 spans 11 residues. Germline lookup yields CDR1 MNHEY and CDR2 SVGAGI. CDR3 residues: CASGANYGYTF. The CDR3 DNA follows: TGTGCCAGCGGTGCCAACTATGGCTACACCTTC.

This chain uses TRBV29-1 with TRBJ2-7, with 13 bases that match TRBD2. The CDR3 totals 15 residues. Germline trimming cut 8 bases from V and 2 bases from J; bases unmatched to any gene: 9. The germline gives CDR1 SQVTM, CDR2 ANQGSEA. This chain's CDR3 is CSIRLAGGPTYEQYF. The CDR3 bases are TGCAGCATCCGACTAGCGGGAGGCCCAACCTACGAGCAGTACTTC.

J is TRBJ2-3 and V is TRBV4-1; the D call may be TRBD1 or TRBD2 (5 bases each). Trimming shortened V by 0 bases and J by 8 bases, and 18 bases separated the two germline ends. CDR3 length: 16 residues. Germline V gene sequence: CDR1 MGHRA, CDR2 YSYEKL. CDR3 nucleotides: TGCGCCAGCAGCCAAGAGTGGGACCCCTGGGTTGGTACGCAGTATTTT. Protein product: CASSQEWDPWVGTQYF.

V gene TRBV7-2 combines with J gene TRBJ2-3; 12 bases are shared with TRBD2. V lost 2 bases and J lost 2; bases outside the gene matches: 2. In germline, CDR1 is SGHTA, CDR2 FQGNSA. This CDR3 region has 16 residues. CDR3 DNA sequence: TGTGCCAGCAGCTTACTAGCGGGAGGGTCCACAGATACGCAGTATTTT. This translates into CASSLLAGGSTDTQYF.

The genes are TRBV10-3 and TRBJ2-4; TRBD2 aligns across 7 bases. The CDR3 runs 16 residues. Germline V gene lookup returns CDR1 ENHRY and CDR2 SYGVKD. V lost 3 bases and J lost 6; bases outside the gene matches: 11. CDR3 in DNA: TGTGCCATCAGTGAATTGGGGGGAGGGCCTCGAAACATTCAGTACTTC. This translates into CAISELGGGPRNIQYF.

The rearrangement joins TRBV11-1 to TRBJ2-2, with 9 bases matching TRBD1. The CDR3 spans 15 residues. The germline V gene encodes CDR1 SGHAT and CDR2 FQDESV (reference sequence). Trimming cost V 8 bases and J 7 bases; bases outside gene matches: 11. The CDR3 region is CASSIGTGGFGELFF. CDR3 DNA sequence: TGTGCCAGCTCTATTGGAACAGGGGGCTTCGGGGAGCTGTTTTTT.

In this sample, this clone turned up many times. The chain is built from TRBV4-2 and TRBJ2-6; perhaps TRBD2 as D (7 bases). The germline V and J ends were trimmed by 0 bases and 4 bases, with 13 bases remaining between them. CDR1 is LGHNA and CDR2 is YNFKEQ in the germline V gene. The length of the CDR3 is 17 residues. The DNA for the CDR3 is TGTGCCAGCAGCCAAGATCGGGGGGCGTCAGGGGCCAACGTCCTGACTTTC. This gives the protein CASSQDRGASGANVLTF.

The J gene is TRBJ1-1, the V gene TRBV10-2; D unclear. CDR1 is WSHSY and CDR2 is SAAADI in the germline V gene. This CDR3 contains 13 residues. V dropped 10 bases and J dropped 4 bases, with 16 bases sitting between them. The CDR3 sequence: CATRQARATEAFF. The CDR3, as DNA: TGCGCCACTCGCCAGGCTCGTGCCACTGAAGCTTTCTTT.

This clone was seen once. The genes are TRBV29-1 and TRBJ1-4, with unresolved D. This CDR3 has 15 residues. Trimming took off 6 bases at V and 3 bases at J, with 17 bases between the two ends. Per germline, CDR1 SQVTM and CDR2 ANQGSEA. CDR3 nucleotides: TGCAGCGTCTTGAATGACGGGATGGCTAATGAAAAACTGTTTTTT. Amino acids: CSVLNDGMANEKLFF. Full variable domain (rest looked up from reference TRBV29-1 and TRBJ1-4): SAVISQKPSRDICQRGTSLTIQCQVDSQVTMMFWYRQQPGQSLTLIATANQGSEATYESGFVIDKFPISRPNLTFSTLTVSNMSPEDSSIYLCSVLNDGMANEKLFFGSGTQLSVL.

This CDR3 is CASSLLGQGNEKLFF. As DNA, the CDR3 is TGTGCCAGCAGCTTATTGGGACAGGGTAATGAAAAACTGTTTTTT. The chain has TRBV7-6 and TRBJ1-4; 9 bases line up with TRBD1. With 2 bases clipped from V and 4 bases from J, the junction kept 2 bases outside the gene matches. This CDR3 contains 15 residues. The germline CDR1 and CDR2 sequences are SGHVS and FNYEAQ.

Only a few counts were recorded for this clone. The chain has TRBV2 and TRBJ1-1; a weak D match, TRBD1 (5 bases). Germline lookup yields CDR1 SNHLY and CDR2 FYNNEI. V lost 7 bases and J 11 bases, leaving 14 bases between the germline ends. The CDR3 consists of 11 residues. CDR3 sequence: CASTSGTRAFF. In DNA form, the CDR3 reads TGTGCCAGCACTTCCGGGACCCGGGCTTTCTTT.

V and J are TRBV10-2 and TRBJ2-7; TRBD2 matches at 9 bases. V shed 5 bases and J 1 base; nucleotides not matched to a gene: 3. Germline loops: CDR1 WSHSY, CDR2 SAAADI. This CDR3 contains 14 residues. CDR3 residues: CASSRLAESYEQYF. For the CDR3, the DNA is TGCGCCAGCAGTAGACTAGCGGAATCCTACGAGCAGTACTTC.

The rearrangement joins TRBV28 to TRBJ2-5, with TRBD2 matching 7 bases. This CDR3 has 15 residues. Germline CDR1 is MDHEN and CDR2 is SYDVKM. V lost 3 bases and J lost 3; bases outside the gene matches: 7. The CDR3 DNA follows: TGTGCCAGCAGTTTGTCCGGGAGGCGGAAAGAGACCCAGTACTTC. Translation gives CASSLSGRRKETQYF.

V and J are TRBV23-1 and TRBJ1-2; D is possibly TRBD1 (5 bases). TRBV23-1 falls under the ORF class, with uncertain function. V dropped 2 bases and J dropped 7 bases, with 14 bases sitting between them. The CDR3 extends over 14 amino acids. CDR3 loop: CASSQPDTEGGYTF. CDR3 DNA sequence: TGCGCCAGCAGTCAACCGGACACGGAAGGTGGCTACACCTTC.

This chain connects TRBV11-3 to TRBJ2-1; D possibly corresponds to TRBD1 (7 bases). CDR1 SGHNT and CDR2 YENEEA come from the germline V gene. Trimming removed 2 bases from V and 5 bases from J, with 13 bases in between. CDR3 length: 15 amino acids. CDR3 bases: TGTGCCAGCAGCTTACTCGGCAGGGGGGACAATGAGCAGTTCTTC. Its translation: CASSLLGRGDNEQFF.

The V call is TRBV5-5, the J call TRBJ1-5; 12 nucleotides align to TRBD1. CDR3 size: 17 residues. Trimming cost V 3 bases and J 7 bases; bases outside gene matches: 11. Germline CDR1 is SGHKS and CDR2 is YYEKEE (reference sequence). CDR3 sequence (DNA): TGTGCCAGCAGCTCGGCAGAAGGGACAGGGGGCAGACAGCCCCAGCATTTT. Translated: CASSSAEGTGGRQPQHF.

The gene calls are TRBV6-1 and TRBJ1-5; perhaps TRBD1 as D (6 bases). Germline-derived CDR1 and CDR2 are MNHNS and SASEGT. The CDR3 runs 14 residues. V was trimmed by 10 bases and J by 0 bases, leaving 13 bases between them. This chain's CDR3 is CATLNRVSNQPQHF. For the CDR3, the DNA is TGTGCCACCTTGAACAGGGTTAGCAATCAGCCCCAGCATTTT.

The gene calls are TRBV5-1 and TRBJ2-3, with 8 bases fitting TRBD1. This CDR3 is built from 14 residues. Germline CDR1 reads SGHRS; CDR2 reads YFSETQ. Trimming at V came to 0 bases and at J to 6 bases, leaving 3 bases not matched to a gene. The CDR3 DNA sequence: TGCGCCAGCAGCTTGGTACAGGGGGAGGATACGCAGTATTTT. It is translated as CASSLVQGEDTQYF.